This T cell receptor beta chain was recovered during a study of OX40 agonist ivuxolimab in advanced cancers. Study information: Patients got intravenous ivuxolimab at 0.01 to 10 mg/kg every 2 weeks. Hepatocellular carcinoma, melanoma, renal cell or head and neck cancer was diagnosed in the dose-escalation patients. Study-wide points: At doses 0.1 to 3.0 mg/kg, CD4+ and CD8+ clones expanded. Low normalized T-cell clonal expansion was additionally recorded for some nonresponders.

CDR3 length: 16 residues. V lost 3 bases, J lost 12 bases, and 13 bases stayed unmatched. Germline V lookup: CDR1 SGDLS, CDR2 YYNGEE. For this clone: Its target is unknown.

TCRdb's table, derived via immunoSEQ multiplex PCR, lists solely in-frame clones and lacks some. This table has approximately 41,000 clones, about 85% appearing once. The source is an adult with an advanced solid tumor such as melanoma, head and neck, liver or kidney cancer. The sample was CD4+ or CD8+ T cells sorted from blood, taken in a trial of the OX40 agonist ivuxolimab. J is TRBJ2-1 and V is TRBV9, with TRBD2 matching over 12 bases. CDR3 nucleotides: TGTGCCAGCAGCGAGGGTACGCCTAGCGGGAGGGGGGTGCAGTTCTTC. It specifies CASSEGTPSGRGVQFF.